This TCR beta chain was recorded in a study of control samples from healthy donors and cancer patients. Libraries were prepared by immunoSEQ multiplex PCR; TCRdb keeps only in-frame clonotypes and omits some of them. The table lists 65,000 to 80,000 clones, approximately 91% of them singletons, with approximately 8.8% in the top ten. Unmatched junction bases numbered 8, after V lost 10 bases and J lost 8 bases. The germline V gene encodes CDR1 MDHEN and CDR2 SYDVKM. There are 13 residues in the CDR3. The clonotype was recovered from a woman in her forties or fifties with colorectal cancer. Input material: PBMCs. This chain links TRBV28 with TRBJ1-6, with 7 bases identical to TRBD1. For the CDR3, the DNA is TGTGCCATCACAGGGGACCCTTATTCACCCCTCCACTTT. Encoded protein: CAITGDPYSPLHF.